These 18 T cell receptor beta chains were all obtained from the same sample, sequenced in a study of blood T cell repertoires in COVID-19. The table came from immunoSEQ multiplex PCR; TCRdb's copy has only in-frame clones and leaves some out. The sample has almost 300,000 clones, about 90% seen once; the top ten hold 11%. The source material was peripheral blood. Receptor source: a woman aged 25 to 39 with COVID-19, enrolled during active disease.

V usage is TRBV2 and J usage is TRBJ1-1; 7 nucleotides line up with TRBD1. CDR1 and CDR2 (germline): SNHLY, FYNNEI. With 7 bases clipped from V and 5 bases from J, the junction kept 7 bases outside the gene matches. The CDR3 length is 13 residues. The CDR3 DNA reads as TGTGCCAGCATACCAGACAGGGTGACTGAAGCTTTCTTT. It translates to CASIPDRVTEAFF.

V and J are TRBV4-1 and TRBJ2-7, with TRBD1 identical over 9 bases. Germline-derived CDR1 and CDR2 are MGHRA and YSYEKL. Trimming at V came to 4 bases and at J to 4 bases, leaving 11 bases not matched to a gene. This CDR3 contains 16 residues. CDR3 DNA sequence: TGCGCCAGCAGCCTAAGGGAACAGGGGGCTGGATACGAGCAGTACTTC. Translation gives CASSLREQGAGYEQYF.

V gene TRBV29-1 combines with J gene TRBJ1-2; 7 bases fit TRBD1. CDR3 length equals 13 residues. Germline V gene lookup returns CDR1 SQVTM and CDR2 ANQGSEA. J was trimmed by 4 bases and V by 6 bases; bases with no gene match: 8. DNA of the CDR3: TGCAGCGTCGAAACAGGGGAATTCTATGGCTACACCTTC. This sequence encodes CSVETGEFYGYTF.

V usage is TRBV6-5 and J usage is TRBJ2-7; tentative D call: TRBD1 (6 bases). V was trimmed by 5 bases and J by 0 bases, leaving 11 bases between them. The CDR3 loop spans 14 amino acids. In germline, CDR1 is MNHEY, CDR2 SVGAGI. This CDR3 reads CASSLEGHSYEQYF. DNA for the CDR3: TGTGCCAGCAGTCTCGAGGGACACTCCTACGAGCAGTACTTC.

This clone was detected a few times. V usage is TRBV7-8 and J usage is TRBJ2-7, with TRBD1 identical over 7 bases. Losses at the gene ends were 5 bases for V and 3 bases for J; bases not matched to a gene: 4. This CDR3 is 13 amino acids long. Germline assignment: CDR1 SGHVS and CDR2 FQNEAQ. The CDR3 here is CASSRDSNYEQYF. DNA for the CDR3: TGTGCCAGCAGCCGGGACAGTAACTACGAGCAGTACTTC.

This clone has only a few counts. The V gene is TRBV18, the J gene TRBJ1-1, with D uncertain. This CDR3 region has 12 residues. The V gene's germline CDR1 is KGHSH and CDR2 LQKENI. V lost 8 bases and J lost 8, with 15 bases in between. CDR3 DNA: TGTGCCAGCCACGACGGAGCGCGCGAAGCTTTCTTT. This sequence encodes CASHDGAREAFF.

This clone occurred once. V gene TRBV12-3 or TRBV12-4 combines with J gene TRBJ2-1, with a weak D call TRBD2 (6 bases). V was clipped by 2 bases and J by 8 bases, with 10 bases between them. There are 13 residues in the CDR3. The CDR3 nucleotides read TGTGCCAGCAGTTTAATGGGAGGTTATGAGCAGTTCTTC. Translation: CASSLMGGYEQFF.

V is TRBV16 and J is TRBJ1-4; TRBD1 agrees at 7 bases. Germline CDR1 reads KGHSY; CDR2 reads FQNENV. V shed 7 bases, J shed 8 bases, and the junction held 7 bases outside the gene matches. This CDR3 comprises 13 residues. The DNA of the CDR3 is TGTGCCAGCACCTCAGGGGGAGACGAAAAACTGTTTTTT. Its protein is CASTSGGDEKLFF.

The V call is TRBV5-1, the J call TRBJ2-5, with D maybe TRBD2 (6 bases). The CDR3 length is 15 residues. CDR1 SGHRS and CDR2 YFSETQ come from the germline V gene. Trimming removed 1 base from V and 5 bases from J, with 15 bases in between. Written as DNA, the CDR3 is TGCGCCAGCAGCTTGAGGCCTAGCGTCGGCGAGACCCAGTACTTC. It translates to CASSLRPSVGETQYF.

The CDR3 loop reads CASSSPGLPQYF. The DNA for the CDR3 is TGTGCCAGCAGTTCCCCGGGACTACCCCAGTACTTC. This sequence joins TRBV6-5 and TRBJ2-5, with 7 nucleotides matching TRBD2. This CDR3 has 12 residues. Germline V gene lookup returns CDR1 MNHEY and CDR2 SVGAGI. V trimming: 4 bases; J trimming: 9 bases; junction bases outside the gene matches: 5.

The V call is TRBV2, the J call TRBJ1-4; 8 bases are a match to TRBD1. CDR1 is SNHLY, CDR2 FYNNEI, per germline. V gave up 6 bases and J gave up 10 bases; unmatched junction bases: 7. CDR3 size: 13 residues. The CDR3 DNA reads as TGTGCCAGCAGCGAGGGACAGGAGCGAAAACTGTTTTTT. Its protein product is CASSEGQERKLFF.

The chain recombines TRBV5-1 with TRBJ2-5; D might be TRBD1 (5 bases). The V end was cut by 1 base, the J end by 4 bases, with 14 bases between. The germline CDR1 and CDR2 sequences are SGHRS and YFSETQ. This CDR3 contains 15 residues. The CDR3 sequence: CASSLKKGQGETQYF. Here the CDR3 DNA reads TGCGCCAGCAGCTTGAAAAAGGGGCAGGGAGAGACCCAGTACTTC.

The gene calls are TRBV4-1 and TRBJ2-2; D is uncertain. V shed 4 bases and J shed 3 bases, with 3 bases lying between them. This CDR3 has 12 amino acids. CDR1 is MGHRA, CDR2 YSYEKL, per germline. The DNA of the CDR3 is TGCGCCAGCAGCCCCTACACCGGGGAGCTGTTTTTT. It encodes CASSPYTGELFF.

The genes are TRBV29-1 and TRBJ2-5, with TRBD2 identical over 7 bases. With V trimmed by 6 bases and J by 5 bases, 9 bases remained unmatched. Germline values: CDR1 SQVTM, CDR2 ANQGSEA. CDR3 length: 13 residues. CDR3 DNA: TGCAGCGTCTGGACTAGTGTCGAGGAGACCCAGTACTTC. The encoded protein is CSVWTSVEETQYF.

The chain couples TRBV12-5 to TRBJ2-7, with 8 nucleotides matching TRBD2. Germline V gives CDR1 LGHNT, CDR2 FRNRAP. V gave up 4 bases and J gave up 6 bases; unmatched junction bases: 11. The CDR3 spans 15 residues. For the CDR3, the DNA is TGTGCTAGTGGTTCCCCAACTAGCGGTCGCGCCGAGCAGTACTTC. This sequence encodes CASGSPTSGRAEQYF.

CDR3 sequence reads: CASSRDRDSNTGELFF. The CDR3 DNA reads TGTGCCAGCAGCCGTGACAGGGACTCGAACACCGGGGAGCTGTTTTTT. V gene TRBV11-3 combines with J gene TRBJ2-2, with D possibly matching TRBD1 (7 bases). V lost 5 bases to trimming and J lost 0 bases, with 13 bases between them. Germline CDR1 is SGHNT and CDR2 is YENEEA. The CDR3 runs to 16 residues.

Written as DNA, the CDR3 is TGTGCCAGCAGTGTGGGATGGGGACAGACGCGGGGCTACACCTTC. Its translation: CASSVGWGQTRGYTF. The V gene is TRBV2, the J gene TRBJ1-2; TRBD1 matches at 7 bases. With 4 bases clipped from V and 8 bases from J, the junction kept 13 bases outside the gene matches. Germline values: CDR1 SNHLY, CDR2 FYNNEI. The CDR3 length is 15 residues.

This chain uses TRBV2 with TRBJ2-1; 13 bases map to TRBD2. This CDR3 is 16 amino acids long. CDR1 is SNHLY, CDR2 FYNNEI, per germline. J was trimmed by 7 bases and V by 2 bases; bases with no gene match: 5. The DNA for the CDR3 is TGTGCCAGCAGTGAATCCACGACTAGCGGGGGGAATGAGCAGTTCTTC. This encodes CASSESTTSGGNEQFF.